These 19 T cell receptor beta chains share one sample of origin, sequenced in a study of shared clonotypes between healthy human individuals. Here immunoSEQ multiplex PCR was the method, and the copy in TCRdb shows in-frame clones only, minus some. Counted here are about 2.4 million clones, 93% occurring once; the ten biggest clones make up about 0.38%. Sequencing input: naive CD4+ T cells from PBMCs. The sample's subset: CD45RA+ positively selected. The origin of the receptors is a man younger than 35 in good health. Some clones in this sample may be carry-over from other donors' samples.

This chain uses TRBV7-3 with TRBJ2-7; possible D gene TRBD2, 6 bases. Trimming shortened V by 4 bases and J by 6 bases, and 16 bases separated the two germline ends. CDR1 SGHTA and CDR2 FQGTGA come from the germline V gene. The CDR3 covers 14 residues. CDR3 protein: CASSSQPGVGEQYF. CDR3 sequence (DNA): TGTGCCAGCAGCTCCCAGCCGGGGGTGGGCGAGCAGTACTTC.

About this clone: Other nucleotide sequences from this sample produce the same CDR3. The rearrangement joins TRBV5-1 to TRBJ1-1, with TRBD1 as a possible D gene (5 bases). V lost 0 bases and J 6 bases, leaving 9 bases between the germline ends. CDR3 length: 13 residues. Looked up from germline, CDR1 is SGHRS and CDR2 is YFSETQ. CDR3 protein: CASSLAGRSEAFF. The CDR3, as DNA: TGCGCCAGCAGCTTGGCAGGGAGGTCTGAAGCTTTCTTT.

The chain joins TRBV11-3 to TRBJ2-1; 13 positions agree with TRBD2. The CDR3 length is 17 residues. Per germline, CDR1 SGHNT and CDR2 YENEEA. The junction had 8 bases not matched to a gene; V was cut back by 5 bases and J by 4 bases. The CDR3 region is CASSLGLAGSGYNEQFF. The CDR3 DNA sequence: TGTGCCAGCAGCCTGGGACTAGCGGGATCGGGTTACAATGAGCAGTTCTTC.

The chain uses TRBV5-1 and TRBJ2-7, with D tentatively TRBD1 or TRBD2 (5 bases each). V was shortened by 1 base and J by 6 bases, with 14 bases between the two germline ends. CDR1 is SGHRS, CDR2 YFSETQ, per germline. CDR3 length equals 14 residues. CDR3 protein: CASSLWGSPSEQYF. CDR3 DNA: TGCGCCAGCAGCTTGTGGGGGTCTCCGTCCGAGCAGTACTTC. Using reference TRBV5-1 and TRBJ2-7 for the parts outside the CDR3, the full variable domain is KAGVTQTPRYLIKTRGQQVTLSCSPISGHRSVSWYQQTPGQGLQFLFEYFSETQRNKGNFPGRFSGRQFSNSRSEMNVSTLELGDSALYLCASSLWGSPSEQYFGPGTRLTVT.

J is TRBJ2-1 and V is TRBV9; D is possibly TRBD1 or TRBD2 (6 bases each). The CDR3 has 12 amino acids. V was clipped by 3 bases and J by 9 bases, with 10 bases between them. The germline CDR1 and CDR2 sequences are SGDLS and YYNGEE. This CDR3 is CASSAGGGEQFF. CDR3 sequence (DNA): TGTGCCAGCAGCGCCGGGGGCGGTGAGCAGTTCTTC.

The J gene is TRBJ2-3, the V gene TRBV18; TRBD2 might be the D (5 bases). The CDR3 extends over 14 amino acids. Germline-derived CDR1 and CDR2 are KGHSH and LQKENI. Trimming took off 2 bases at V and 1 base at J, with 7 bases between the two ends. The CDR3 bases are TGTGCCAGCTCACCAATCGGGGGCACAGATACGCAGTATTTT. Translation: CASSPIGGTDTQYF.

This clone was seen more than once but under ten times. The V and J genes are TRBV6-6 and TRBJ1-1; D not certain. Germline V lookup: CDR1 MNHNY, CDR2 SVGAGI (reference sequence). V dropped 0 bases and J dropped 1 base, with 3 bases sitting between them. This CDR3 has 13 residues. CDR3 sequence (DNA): TGTGCCAGCAGTTACTCGTGGAACACTGAAGCTTTCTTT. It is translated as CASSYSWNTEAFF.

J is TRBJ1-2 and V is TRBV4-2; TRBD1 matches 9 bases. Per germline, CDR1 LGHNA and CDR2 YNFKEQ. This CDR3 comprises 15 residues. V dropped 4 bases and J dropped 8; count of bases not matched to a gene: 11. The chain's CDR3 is CASSRTGQGVEGYTF. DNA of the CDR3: TGTGCCAGCAGCCGGACGGGACAGGGAGTAGAAGGCTACACCTTC.

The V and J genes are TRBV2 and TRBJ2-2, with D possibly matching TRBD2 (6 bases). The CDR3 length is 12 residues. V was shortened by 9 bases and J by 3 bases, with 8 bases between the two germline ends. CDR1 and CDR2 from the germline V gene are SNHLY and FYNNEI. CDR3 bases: TGTGCCAGAGGCGGGGACACCGGGGAGCTGTTTTTT. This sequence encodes CARGGDTGELFF. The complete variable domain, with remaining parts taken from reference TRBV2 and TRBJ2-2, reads EPEVTQTPSHQVTQMGQEVILRCVPISNHLYFYWYRQILGQKVEFLVSFYNNEISEKSEIFDDQFSVERPDGSNFTLKIRSTKLEDSAMYFCARGGDTGELFFGEGSRLTVL.

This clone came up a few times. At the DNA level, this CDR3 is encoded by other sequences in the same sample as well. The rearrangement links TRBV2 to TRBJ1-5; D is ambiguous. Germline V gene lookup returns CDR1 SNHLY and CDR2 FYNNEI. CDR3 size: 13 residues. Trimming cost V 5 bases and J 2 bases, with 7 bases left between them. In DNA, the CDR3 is TGTGCCAGCAGTTTGCAGGGCAATCAGCCCCAGCATTTT. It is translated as CASSLQGNQPQHF.

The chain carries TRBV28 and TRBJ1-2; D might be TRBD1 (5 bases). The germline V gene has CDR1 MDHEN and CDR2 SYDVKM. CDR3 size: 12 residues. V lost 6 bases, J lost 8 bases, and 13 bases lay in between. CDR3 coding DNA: TGTGCCAGCAGCCCGTACAGGACCGGCTACACCTTC. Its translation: CASSPYRTGYTF.

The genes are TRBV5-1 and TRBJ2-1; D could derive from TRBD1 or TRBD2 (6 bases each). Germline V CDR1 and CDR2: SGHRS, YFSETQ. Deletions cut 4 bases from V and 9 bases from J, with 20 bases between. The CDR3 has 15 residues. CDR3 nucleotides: TGCGCCAGCAGCCCCGGGACATTGGGGGGAAGTGAGCAGTTCTTC. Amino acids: CASSPGTLGGSEQFF.

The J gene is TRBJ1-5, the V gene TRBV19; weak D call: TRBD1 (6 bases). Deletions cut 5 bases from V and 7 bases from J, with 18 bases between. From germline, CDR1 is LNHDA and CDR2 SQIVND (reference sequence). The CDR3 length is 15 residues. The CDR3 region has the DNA TGTGCCAGTAGTGCCGGGACACACCTTGGGCAGCCCCAGCATTTT. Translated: CASSAGTHLGQPQHF.

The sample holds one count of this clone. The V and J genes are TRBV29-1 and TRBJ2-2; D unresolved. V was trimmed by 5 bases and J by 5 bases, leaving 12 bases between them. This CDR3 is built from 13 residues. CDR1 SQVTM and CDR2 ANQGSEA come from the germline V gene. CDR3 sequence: CSVSGKWTGELFF. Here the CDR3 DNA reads TGCAGCGTTTCAGGAAAATGGACCGGGGAGCTGTTTTTT.

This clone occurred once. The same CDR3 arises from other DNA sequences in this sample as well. CDR3 residues: CASSLGWDQPQHF. The CDR3 DNA follows: TGTGCCAGCAGCCTCGGTTGGGATCAGCCCCAGCATTTT. The gene calls are TRBV7-2 and TRBJ1-5, with D unclear. V lost 5 bases to trimming and J lost 5 bases, with 10 bases between them. The V gene's germline CDR1 is SGHTA and CDR2 FQGNSA. The CDR3 has 13 amino acids.

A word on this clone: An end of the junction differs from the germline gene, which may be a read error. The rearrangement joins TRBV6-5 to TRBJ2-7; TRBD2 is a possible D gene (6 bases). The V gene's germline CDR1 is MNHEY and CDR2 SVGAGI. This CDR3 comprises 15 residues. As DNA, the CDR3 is TGTGCCAGCACCCCTCGGGCTAGCGCCTCCCACGAGCAGTACTTC. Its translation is CASTPRASASHEQYF.

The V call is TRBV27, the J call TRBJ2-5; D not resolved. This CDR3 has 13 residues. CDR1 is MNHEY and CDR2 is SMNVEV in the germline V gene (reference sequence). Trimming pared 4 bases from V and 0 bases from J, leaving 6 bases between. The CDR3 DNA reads TGTGCCAGCAGTTATCTGTACCAAGAGACCCAGTACTTC. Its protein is CASSYLYQETQYF.

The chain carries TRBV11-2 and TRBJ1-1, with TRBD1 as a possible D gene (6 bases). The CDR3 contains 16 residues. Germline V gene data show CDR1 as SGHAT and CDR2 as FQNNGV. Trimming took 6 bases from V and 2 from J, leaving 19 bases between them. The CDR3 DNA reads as TGTGCCAGCAGGAGGGGGGTAGGCAACCTTAACACTGAAGCTTTCTTT. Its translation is CASRRGVGNLNTEAFF.

The CDR3 bases are TGTGCCTGGAGTGTACTCGGTGCGGGCAGGGAAAATCAGCCCCAGCATTTT. The encoded protein is CAWSVLGAGRENQPQHF. The V gene is TRBV30, the J gene TRBJ1-5, with a tentative D call TRBD1 (5 bases). Germline CDR1 GTSNPN, CDR2 SVGIG (reference sequence). CDR3 length: 17 amino acids. V was shortened by 0 bases and J by 4 bases, with 19 bases between the two germline ends.